Each of the 9 T cell receptor beta chains below was sequenced from the same sample in a study of blood T cells in healthy people across ages. A second about 6 to 12 cycle PCR used barcoded and J-beta primers. Using its own MiXCR run on the 5' RACE reads, TCRdb lists one record per CDR3 protein. Found here are under 2,000,000 distinct CDR3 sequences, around half of them singletons; the top ten hold over 2%. The sample consisted of blood. Receptors originate from a woman aged 40 to 50 in good health.

This clonotype has only one observation. The chain joins TRBV5-1 to TRBJ2-5; 7 nucleotides align to TRBD1. The end of the DNA fits TRBJ2-7 better, so the J call may be wrong. CDR1 and CDR2 (germline): SGHRS, YFSETQ. This CDR3 contains 15 residues. The CDR3 DNA reads as TGCGCCAGCAGCTTGGCCCCTGGGACAGTTTACGAGCAGTACTTC. Its protein product is CASSLAPGTVYEQYF.

The V gene is TRBV4-2, the J gene TRBJ1-6; a possible D gene is TRBD1 (5 bases). Germline CDR1 is LGHNA and CDR2 is YNFKEQ. There are 15 residues in the CDR3. The germline V and J ends were trimmed by 4 bases and 7 bases, with 14 bases remaining between them. CDR3: CASSLDGTVNSPLHF. Written as DNA, the CDR3 is TGTGCCAGCAGCCTAGACGGGACGGTGAATTCACCCCTCCACTTT.

The chain recombines TRBV25-1 with TRBJ2-5, with D tentatively TRBD2 (5 bases). V shed 8 bases and J shed 4 bases, with 35 bases lying between them. The germline V gene encodes CDR1 MGHDK and CDR2 SYGVNS. The CDR3 is 20 amino acids. CDR3 in amino acids: CASVFIAPELVRVRGETQYF. The CDR3, as DNA: TGTGCCAGCGTATTTATCGCGCCGGAACTAGTCCGGGTACGAGGAGAGACCCAGTACTTC.

The chain has TRBV18 and TRBJ1-2, with 10 nucleotides matching TRBD1. The CDR3 consists of 17 residues. Per the germline V gene, CDR1 is KGHSH and CDR2 is LQKENI. Trimming at V came to 6 bases and at J to 2 bases, leaving 12 bases not matched to a gene. CDR3 protein: CASSDKTGGPRNYGYTF. The CDR3 region has the DNA TGTGCCAGCTCCGATAAGACAGGGGGCCCGCGGAACTATGGCTACACCTTC.

The rearrangement uses TRBV4-2 and TRBJ2-7; tentative D call: TRBD2 (6 bases). V lost 4 bases, J lost 1 base, and 14 bases lay in between. CDR1 is LGHNA, CDR2 YNFKEQ, per germline. The CDR3 extends over 15 amino acids. Here the CDR3 DNA reads TGTGCCAGCAGCCCAGGAGACGGGGGTTCCTACGAGCAGTACTTC. Translated, it gives CASSPGDGGSYEQYF.

The chain couples TRBV25-1 to TRBJ2-1; D not resolved. This CDR3 region has 15 residues. The germline V gene has CDR1 MGHDK and CDR2 SYGVNS. Trimming removed 2 bases at V and 7 bases at J, with 15 bases between. CDR3 amino acids: CASSEPARAKNEQFF. As DNA, the CDR3 is TGTGCCAGCAGTGAACCAGCCAGAGCAAAGAATGAGCAGTTCTTC.

The chain has TRBV20-1 and TRBJ2-5; D is uncertain. V was shortened by 5 bases and J by 5 bases, with 12 bases between the two germline ends. The CDR3 length is 12 residues. CDR1 is DFQATT and CDR2 is SNEGSKA in the germline V gene (reference sequence). The CDR3: CSAPPYGETQYF. The CDR3 DNA reads as TGCAGTGCTCCCCCCTACGGGGAGACCCAGTACTTC.

This clonotype was seen more than once but under ten times. This sequence joins TRBV29-1 and TRBJ2-5; 8 bases agree with TRBD2. V shed 0 bases, J shed 10 bases, and the junction held 4 bases outside the gene matches. Germline CDR1 reads SQVTM; CDR2 reads ANQGSEA. CDR3 size: 12 residues. DNA for the CDR3: TGCAGCGTTGAAGAACCGGGAGGGGACCAGTACTTC. This encodes CSVEEPGGDQYF. Filled out from reference TRBV29-1 and TRBJ2-5, the complete variable domain reads SAVISQKPSRDICQRGTSLTIQCQVDSQVTMMFWYRQQPGQSLTLIATANQGSEATYESGFVIDKFPISRPNLTFSTLTVSNMSPEDSSIYLCSVEEPGGDQYFGPGTRLLVL.

The chain combines TRBV11-3 with TRBJ2-3; 8 positions agree with TRBD1. V was pared by 3 bases and J by 7 bases, with 6 bases of the junction left unmatched. This CDR3 is 14 amino acids long. The germline gives CDR1 SGHNT, CDR2 YENEEA. The CDR3, as DNA: TGTGCCAGCAGCTTGAGACAGGGGTCAAATACGCAGTATTTT. This encodes CASSLRQGSNTQYF.